Listed here are 5 T cell receptor beta chains from one sample, sequenced in a study of T cells expressing NK-cell markers. TCRdb reprocessed the 5' RACE reads, keeping one entry per CDR3 protein, no DNA. This listing includes about 410,000 distinct CDR3 sequences. The sample comprised blood T cells: a sorted CD56 or NKG2C T cell subset, CD4+ or CD8+ T cells, or bulk PBMC T cells (not recorded which). The receptors were gathered from a woman between 45 and 60 years old in good health.

V and J are TRBV7-2 and TRBJ2-3. CDR1 is SGHTA and CDR2 is FQGNSA in the germline V gene. The CDR3 length is 12 residues. CDR3 in amino acids: CASSLFARGQYF.

The rearrangement uses TRBV3-1 and TRBJ1-2. This CDR3 is built from 15 residues. CDR1 LGHDT and CDR2 YNNKEL come from the germline V gene (reference sequence). CDR3 loop: CASSQAHHVNYGYTF.

This rearrangement joins TRBV30 to TRBJ1-2. The CDR3 covers 12 residues. Looked up from germline, CDR1 is GTSNPN and CDR2 is SVGIG (reference sequence). CDR3 sequence reads: CAWSYSDYGYTF. Looking up the rest from reference TRBV30 and TRBJ1-2 gives the full variable domain: SQTIHQWPATLVQPVGSPLSLECTVEGTSNPNLYWYRQAAGRGLQLLFYSVGIGQISSEVPQNLSASRPQDRQFILSSKKLLLSDSGFYLCAWSYSDYGYTFGSGTRLTVV.

The chain uses TRBV5-1 and TRBJ2-7; the D call from TCRdb, TRBD2, cannot be confirmed without DNA. The length of the CDR3 is 15 residues. Germline loops: CDR1 SGHRS, CDR2 YFSETQ. The chain's CDR3 is CASSLEGRRSYEQYF.

The chain employs TRBV14 and TRBJ2-2; TCRdb's D call of TRBD1 is untestable without DNA. The CDR3 extends over 16 amino acids. CDR1 and CDR2 (germline): SGHDN, FVKESK. CDR3 sequence: CASSLNLPGLSGELFF.